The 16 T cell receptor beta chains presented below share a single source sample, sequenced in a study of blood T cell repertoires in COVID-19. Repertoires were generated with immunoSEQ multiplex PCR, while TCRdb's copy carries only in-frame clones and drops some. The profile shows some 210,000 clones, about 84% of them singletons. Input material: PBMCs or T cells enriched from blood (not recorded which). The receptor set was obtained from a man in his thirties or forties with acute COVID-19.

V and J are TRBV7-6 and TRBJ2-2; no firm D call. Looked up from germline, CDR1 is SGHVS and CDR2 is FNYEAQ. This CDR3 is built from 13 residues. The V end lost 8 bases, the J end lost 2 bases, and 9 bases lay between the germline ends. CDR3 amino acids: CASGGINTGELFF. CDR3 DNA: TGTGCCAGCGGCGGTATCAACACCGGGGAGCTGTTTTTT.

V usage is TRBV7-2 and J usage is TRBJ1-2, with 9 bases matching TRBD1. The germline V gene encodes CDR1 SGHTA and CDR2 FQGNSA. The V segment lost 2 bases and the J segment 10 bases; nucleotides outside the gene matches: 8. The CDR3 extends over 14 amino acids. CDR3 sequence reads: CASSLPGQGVSYTF. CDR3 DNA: TGTGCCAGCAGCTTACCGGGACAGGGAGTATCCTACACCTTC.

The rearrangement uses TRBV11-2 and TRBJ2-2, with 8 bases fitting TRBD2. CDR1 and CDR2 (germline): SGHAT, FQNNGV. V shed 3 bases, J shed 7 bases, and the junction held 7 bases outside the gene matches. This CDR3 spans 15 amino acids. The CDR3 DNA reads TGTGCCAGCAGCTTGGTTGCTAGCGGGTACGGGGAGCTGTTTTTT. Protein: CASSLVASGYGELFF.

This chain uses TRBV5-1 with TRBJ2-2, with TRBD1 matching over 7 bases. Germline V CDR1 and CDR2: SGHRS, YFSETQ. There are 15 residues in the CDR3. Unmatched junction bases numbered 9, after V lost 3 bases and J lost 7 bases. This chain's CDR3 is CASSSRQGTGGELFF. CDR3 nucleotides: TGCGCCAGCAGCTCCCGACAGGGAACGGGCGGGGAGCTGTTTTTT.

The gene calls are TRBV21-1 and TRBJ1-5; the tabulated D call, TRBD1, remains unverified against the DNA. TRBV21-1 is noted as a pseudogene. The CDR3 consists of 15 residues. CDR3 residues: CARWVQGHSNQPQHF. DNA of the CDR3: TGTGCCAGGTGGGTACAGGGCCATAGCAATCAGCCCCAGCATTTT.

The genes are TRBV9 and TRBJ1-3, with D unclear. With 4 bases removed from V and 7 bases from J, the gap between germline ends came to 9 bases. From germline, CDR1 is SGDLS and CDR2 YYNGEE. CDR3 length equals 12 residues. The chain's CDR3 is CASSPAGNTIYF. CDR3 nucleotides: TGTGCCAGCAGCCCAGCGGGGAACACCATATATTTT.

The CDR3 sequence: CASSWGTGTDTQYF. The CDR3 DNA reads TGTGCCAGCAGTTGGGGGACAGGGACAGATACGCAGTATTTT. The V call is TRBV6-5, the J call TRBJ2-3, with 9 nucleotides matching TRBD1. The junction had 2 bases not matched to a gene; V was cut back by 4 bases and J by 3 bases. From germline, CDR1 is MNHEY and CDR2 SVGAGI. The CDR3 length is 14 residues.

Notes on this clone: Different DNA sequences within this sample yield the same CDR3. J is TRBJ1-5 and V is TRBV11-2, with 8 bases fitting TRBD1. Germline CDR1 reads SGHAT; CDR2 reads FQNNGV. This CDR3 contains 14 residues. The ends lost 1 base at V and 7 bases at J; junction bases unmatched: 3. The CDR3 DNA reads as TGTGCCAGCAGCTTAGCAGGGGGCGGGCAGCCCCAGCATTTT. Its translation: CASSLAGGGQPQHF.

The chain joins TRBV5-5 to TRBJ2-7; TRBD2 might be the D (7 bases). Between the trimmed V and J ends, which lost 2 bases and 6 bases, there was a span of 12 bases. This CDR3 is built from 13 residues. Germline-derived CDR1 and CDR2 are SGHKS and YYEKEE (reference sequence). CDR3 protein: CASSFNREGEQYF. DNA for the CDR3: TGTGCCAGCAGCTTTAACAGGGAGGGCGAGCAGTACTTC.

The CDR3 region is CASSSGLQETQYF. DNA of the CDR3: TGTGCCAGCAGCTCCGGACTACAAGAGACCCAGTACTTC. J is TRBJ2-5 and V is TRBV11-2, with a weak D call TRBD2 (6 bases). This CDR3 has 13 amino acids. V lost 4 bases to trimming and J lost 2 bases, with 8 bases between them. Germline V gives CDR1 SGHAT, CDR2 FQNNGV.

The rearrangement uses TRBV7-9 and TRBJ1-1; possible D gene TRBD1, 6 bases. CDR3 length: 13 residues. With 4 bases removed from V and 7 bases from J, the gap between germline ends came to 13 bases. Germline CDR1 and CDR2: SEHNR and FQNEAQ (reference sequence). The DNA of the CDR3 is TGTGCCAGCAGCTCCCAGGGGTACGGTGAAGCTTTCTTT. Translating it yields CASSSQGYGEAFF.

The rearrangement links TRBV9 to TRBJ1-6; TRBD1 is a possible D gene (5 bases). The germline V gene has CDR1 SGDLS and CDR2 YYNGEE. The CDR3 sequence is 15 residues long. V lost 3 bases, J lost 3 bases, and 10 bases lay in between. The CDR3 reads CASSEADNYNSPLHF. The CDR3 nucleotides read TGTGCCAGCAGCGAGGCGGACAACTATAATTCACCCCTCCACTTT.

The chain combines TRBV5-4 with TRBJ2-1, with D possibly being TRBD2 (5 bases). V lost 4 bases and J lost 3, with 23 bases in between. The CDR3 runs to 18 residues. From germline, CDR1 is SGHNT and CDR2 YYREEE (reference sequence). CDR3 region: CASSAGGLPGMNYNEQFF. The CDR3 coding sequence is TGTGCCAGCAGCGCGGGTGGTCTACCGGGGATGAACTACAATGAGCAGTTCTTC.

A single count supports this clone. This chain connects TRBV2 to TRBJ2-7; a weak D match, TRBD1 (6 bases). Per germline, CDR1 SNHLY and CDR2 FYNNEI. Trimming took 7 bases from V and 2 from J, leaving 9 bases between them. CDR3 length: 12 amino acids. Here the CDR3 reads CASKDSAYEQYF. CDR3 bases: TGTGCCAGCAAGGACAGCGCCTACGAGCAGTACTTC.

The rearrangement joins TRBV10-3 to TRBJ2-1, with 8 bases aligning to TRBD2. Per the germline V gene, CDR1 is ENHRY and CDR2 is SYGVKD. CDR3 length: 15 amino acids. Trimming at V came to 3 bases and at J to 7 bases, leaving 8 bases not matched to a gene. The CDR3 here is CAISDPGAGANEQFF. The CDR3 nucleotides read TGTGCCATCAGTGATCCTGGAGCGGGGGCGAATGAGCAGTTCTTC.

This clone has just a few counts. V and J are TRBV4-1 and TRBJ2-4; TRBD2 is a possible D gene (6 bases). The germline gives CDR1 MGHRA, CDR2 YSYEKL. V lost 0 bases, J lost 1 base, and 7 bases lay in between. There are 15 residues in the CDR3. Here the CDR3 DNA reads TGCGCCAGCAGCCAAGAGGGGACTGCCAAAAACATTCAGTACTTC. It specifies CASSQEGTAKNIQYF.